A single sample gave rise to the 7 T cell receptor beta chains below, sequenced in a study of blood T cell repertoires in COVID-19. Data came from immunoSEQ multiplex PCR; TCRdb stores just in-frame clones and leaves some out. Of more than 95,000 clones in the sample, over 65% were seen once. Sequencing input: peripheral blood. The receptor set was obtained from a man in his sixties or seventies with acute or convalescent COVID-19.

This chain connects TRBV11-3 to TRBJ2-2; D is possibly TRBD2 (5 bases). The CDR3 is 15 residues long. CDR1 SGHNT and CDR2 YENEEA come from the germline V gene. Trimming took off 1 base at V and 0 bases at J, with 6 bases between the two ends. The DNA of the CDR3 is TGTGCCAGCAGCTTAGCGGGGACGAACACCGGGGAGCTGTTTTTT. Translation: CASSLAGTNTGELFF.

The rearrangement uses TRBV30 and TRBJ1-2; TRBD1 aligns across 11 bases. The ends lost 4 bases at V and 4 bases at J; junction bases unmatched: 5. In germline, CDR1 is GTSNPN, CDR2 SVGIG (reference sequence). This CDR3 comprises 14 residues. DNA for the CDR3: TGTGCCTGGATGGGACAGGGGGACCTCTATGGCTACACCTTC. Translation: CAWMGQGDLYGYTF.

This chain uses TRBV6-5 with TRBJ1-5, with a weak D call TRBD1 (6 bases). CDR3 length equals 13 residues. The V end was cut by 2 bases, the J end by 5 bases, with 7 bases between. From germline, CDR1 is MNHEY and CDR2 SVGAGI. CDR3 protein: CASSYHRDQPQHF. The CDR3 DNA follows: TGTGCCAGCAGTTACCACAGGGATCAGCCCCAGCATTTT.

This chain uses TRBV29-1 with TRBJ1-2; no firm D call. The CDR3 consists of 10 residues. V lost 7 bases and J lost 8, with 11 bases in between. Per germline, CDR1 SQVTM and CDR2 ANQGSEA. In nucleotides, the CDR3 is TGCAGCGCCTACAAGGAGGGCTACACCTTC. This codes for CSAYKEGYTF.

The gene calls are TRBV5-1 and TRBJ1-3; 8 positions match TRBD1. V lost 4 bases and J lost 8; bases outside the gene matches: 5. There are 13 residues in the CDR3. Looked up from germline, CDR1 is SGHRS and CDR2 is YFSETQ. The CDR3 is CASSGDRRDTIYF. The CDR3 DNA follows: TGCGCCAGCAGCGGGGACAGGAGAGACACCATATATTTT.

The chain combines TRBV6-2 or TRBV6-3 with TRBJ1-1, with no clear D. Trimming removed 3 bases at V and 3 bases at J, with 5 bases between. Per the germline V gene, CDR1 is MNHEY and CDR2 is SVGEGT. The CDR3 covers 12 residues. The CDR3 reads CASSYSDTEAFF. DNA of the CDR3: TGTGCCAGCAGTTATTCAGACACTGAAGCTTTCTTT.

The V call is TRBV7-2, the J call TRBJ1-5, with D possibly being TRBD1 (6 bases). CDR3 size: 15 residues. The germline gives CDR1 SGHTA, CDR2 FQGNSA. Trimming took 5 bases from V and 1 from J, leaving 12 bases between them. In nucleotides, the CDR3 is TGTGCCAGCAGCGCCCAACAGGGAAGCAATCAGCCCCAGCATTTT. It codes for CASSAQQGSNQPQHF.